A selection of T cell receptor beta chains follows, all from one sample in a study of cytomegalovirus exposure and HLA in healthy donors. Sequencing used immunoSEQ multiplex PCR; TCRdb keeps in-frame clones, though not all of them. The table includes about 110,000 clones, roughly two thirds detected once. Sequencing used PBMCs. The receptors come from a woman under 40 in good health and CMV-seronegative. Each CDR3 is given with its conserved first and last residue. Each record gives: D gene, V gene, clone size, J gene, CDR3 DNA, CDR3 protein. D genes are given only for firm matches. Clone sizes are given selectively: once, few, many, or a class where the clone is expanded.

d_gene: .; v_gene: TRBV5-1; abundance: .; j_gene: TRBJ2-5; CDR3nt: TGCGCCAGCAGCTCCAGCGGAGCTACCCAAGAGACCCAGTACTTC; CDR3aa: CASSSSGATQETQYF
d_gene: TRBD2; v_gene: TRBV11-2; abundance: .; j_gene: TRBJ2-1; CDR3nt: TGTGCCAGCAGGCGCCCGGGACTAGCGGGTACAGAGCAGTTCTTC; CDR3aa: CASRRPGLAGTEQFF
d_gene: .; v_gene: TRBV12-2; abundance: .; j_gene: TRBJ2-1; CDR3nt: TGTGCAAGTCATGGCGGGAGGGCCCGTGAGCAGTTCTTC; CDR3aa: CASHGGRAREQFF
d_gene: .; v_gene: TRBV30; abundance: .; j_gene: TRBJ1-4; CDR3nt: TGTGCCTGGAGGGATCGGGTTTCTGGGGAAAAACTGTTTTTT; CDR3aa: CAWRDRVSGEKLFF
d_gene: .; v_gene: TRBV21-1; abundance: .; j_gene: TRBJ2-1; CDR3nt: TGTGCCAGCAGGGCGGACTGTGATGAGCAGTTCTTC; CDR3aa: CASRADCDEQFF
d_gene: TRBD1; v_gene: TRBV7-2; abundance: .; j_gene: TRBJ1-2; CDR3nt: TGTGCCAGCAGCCGCCTTATGGGACAGGGGGAAGGTGGCTACACCTTC; CDR3aa: CASSRLMGQGEGGYTF
d_gene: .; v_gene: TRBV7-7; abundance: few; j_gene: TRBJ2-1; CDR3nt: TGTGCTAGCAGCTCACAGGGATCTGGTGAGCAGTTCTTC; CDR3aa: CASSSQGSGEQFF
d_gene: TRBD1; v_gene: TRBV5-4; abundance: .; j_gene: TRBJ1-3; CDR3nt: TGTGCCAGCAGCTGGGCGCCGGGACAGGGGATTCTTTCTGGAAACACCATATATTTT; CDR3aa: CASSWAPGQGILSGNTIYF
d_gene: TRBD1; v_gene: TRBV12-5; abundance: .; j_gene: TRBJ2-1; CDR3nt: TGTGCTAGTGGTCTGGGACAGTACAATGAGCAGTTCTTC; CDR3aa: CASGLGQYNEQFF
d_gene: .; v_gene: TRBV5-1; abundance: few; j_gene: TRBJ1-1; CDR3nt: TGCGCCAGCAGCTTGTGGGCGGGGAGTGACACTGAAGCTTTCTTT; CDR3aa: CASSLWAGSDTEAFF
d_gene: TRBD1; v_gene: TRBV6-6; abundance: .; j_gene: TRBJ1-5; CDR3nt: TGTGCCAGCAGTGCTCGACAGGGCCGCAATCAGCCCCAGCATTTT; CDR3aa: CASSARQGRNQPQHF
d_gene: TRBD1; v_gene: TRBV6-5; abundance: .; j_gene: TRBJ1-6; CDR3nt: TGTGCCAGCAGTTATGGGTCCGGGACAGGAAATTCACCCCTCCACTTT; CDR3aa: CASSYGSGTGNSPLHF
d_gene: TRBD2; v_gene: TRBV9; abundance: few; j_gene: TRBJ2-1; CDR3nt: TGTGCCAGCAGCGTAGAAGGGACTAGAGGTGAGCAGTTCTTC; CDR3aa: CASSVEGTRGEQFF